This T cell receptor beta chain was obtained from a study of blood T cell repertoires in COVID-19. Study processing details: Scientists estimated how many nucleated cells there were by amplifying reference gene primers. Some clones are missing from TCRdb's copy, which holds only in-frame ones; the method was immunoSEQ multiplex PCR. V, J and clone size reflect that table, while D and trimming were determined from the DNA. The table has about 270,000 clones, around 88% seen once. The age range of participants was about 18 to 100 years, with residence in more than 20 US areas. The CDR3 sequence is 16 residues long. The V gene end was trimmed by 3 bases and the J gene end by 4 bases; junction bases not matched to a gene: 10. Germline CDR1 and CDR2: KGHSH and LQKENI.

The sequence was obtained from a woman aged 40 to 50 with acute COVID-19. The V gene is TRBV18, the J gene TRBJ1-1; TRBD1 matches 8 bases. Sequencing input: PBMCs or T cells enriched from blood (not recorded which). CDR3 bases: TGTGCCAGCTCACCTGCACAGGGGGTAGGAGGCACTGAAGCTTTCTTT. Encoded protein: CASSPAQGVGGTEAFF.